Each of the 26 T cell receptor beta chains below was sequenced from the same sample in a study of shared clonotypes between healthy human individuals. The protocol was immunoSEQ multiplex PCR, while the TCRdb copy is restricted to in-frame clones and leaves out a portion. The data show 2 million to 2.5 million clones, 85% to 95% seen once. Material for sequencing was naive CD4+ T cells sorted from blood. Subset: CD45RA+ positively selected. The source is a man between 18 and 35 years old in good health.

V is TRBV30 and J is TRBJ2-3; D is uncertain. The germline V gene encodes CDR1 GTSNPN and CDR2 SVGIG (reference sequence). The CDR3 is 12 amino acids. Trimming removed 0 bases at V and 9 bases at J, with 10 bases between. CDR3 sequence reads: CAWSVAPMTQYF. The CDR3, as DNA: TGTGCCTGGAGTGTGGCACCTATGACGCAGTATTTT.

In this sample, this clone turned up once. J is TRBJ1-1 and V is TRBV7-2; 7 nucleotides line up with TRBD1. Per the germline V gene, CDR1 is SGHTA and CDR2 is FQGNSA. V was pared by 5 bases and J by 3 bases, with 6 bases of the junction left unmatched. CDR3 length: 14 residues. Here the CDR3 reads CASSPWDSYTEAFF. The CDR3 nucleotides read TGTGCCAGCAGCCCTTGGGACAGTTACACTGAAGCTTTCTTT.

The chain is built from TRBV28 and TRBJ2-5; 7 bases are a match to TRBD1. The V gene end was trimmed by 7 bases and the J gene end by 7 bases; junction bases not matched to a gene: 12. Germline V gives CDR1 MDHEN, CDR2 SYDVKM. This CDR3 is built from 14 residues. This chain's CDR3 is CASTPGTAIGTQYF. CDR3 nucleotides: TGTGCCAGCACCCCCGGGACAGCCATAGGGACCCAGTACTTC.

J is TRBJ2-2 and V is TRBV5-6; D may be TRBD1 or TRBD2 (5 bases each). V gave up 2 bases and J gave up 3 bases, with 11 bases separating them. Per germline, CDR1 SGHDT and CDR2 YYEEEE. The CDR3 sequence is 15 residues long. The CDR3 region is CASSFVGTYTGELFF. The DNA of the CDR3 is TGTGCCAGCAGCTTCGTAGGGACCTACACCGGGGAGCTGTTTTTT.

CDR3 bases: TGCGCCAGCAGCTCCAAAGCGGGGCCGGTCACCGGGGAGCTGTTTTTT. This translates into CASSSKAGPVTGELFF. V is TRBV5-1 and J is TRBJ2-2, with 7 bases lining up with TRBD2. From germline, CDR1 is SGHRS and CDR2 YFSETQ. Trimming removed 3 bases from V and 4 bases from J; junction bases left unmatched: 9. The CDR3 runs 16 residues.

The V call is TRBV27, the J call TRBJ1-6, with a tentative D call TRBD1 (5 bases). Trimming removed 2 bases at V and 0 bases at J, with 14 bases between. Looked up from germline, CDR1 is MNHEY and CDR2 is SMNVEV (reference sequence). This CDR3 is built from 18 residues. The CDR3 protein is CASSLGQGKSSYNSPLHF. The CDR3 DNA reads as TGTGCCAGCAGTTTAGGGCAGGGAAAGAGCTCCTATAATTCACCCCTCCACTTT.

The chain is built from TRBV7-9 and TRBJ2-7, with 7 bases identical to TRBD1. Trimming at V came to 4 bases and at J to 6 bases, leaving 9 bases not matched to a gene. CDR3 length equals 14 residues. CDR1 is SEHNR, CDR2 FQNEAQ, per germline (reference sequence). CDR3 region: CASSSTGARGEQYF. CDR3 DNA: TGTGCCAGCAGCTCCACAGGGGCCCGCGGCGAGCAGTACTTC.

The chain uses TRBV6-6 and TRBJ2-5; 10 bases align to TRBD1. Germline trimming cut 6 bases from V and 4 bases from J; bases unmatched to any gene: 8. The CDR3 runs 15 residues. From germline, CDR1 is MNHNY and CDR2 SVGAGI (reference sequence). The CDR3 protein is CASRGRDRGRETQYF. CDR3 DNA sequence: TGTGCCAGCAGGGGCCGGGACAGGGGACGAGAGACCCAGTACTTC.

V is TRBV28 and J is TRBJ1-4; D remains ambiguous. The germline V gene has CDR1 MDHEN and CDR2 SYDVKM. The CDR3 consists of 13 residues. V was pared by 3 bases and J by 6 bases, with 8 bases between. CDR3 region: CASSFGVHEKLFF. CDR3 nucleotide sequence: TGTGCCAGCAGTTTCGGGGTTCATGAAAAACTGTTTTTT.

The gene calls are TRBV7-8 and TRBJ1-1, with a tentative D call TRBD1 (6 bases). This CDR3 is 17 amino acids long. Germline CDR1 and CDR2: SGHVS and FQNEAQ. Trimming shortened V by 5 bases and J by 7 bases, and 26 bases separated the two germline ends. The CDR3, as DNA: TGTGCCAGCAGCGGGATCTCCTTGCGTCCACAGGGTGATGAAGCTTTCTTT. Protein: CASSGISLRPQGDEAFF. The complete variable domain, with remaining parts taken from reference TRBV7-8 and TRBJ1-1, reads GAGVSQSPRYKVAKRGQDVALRCDPISGHVSLFWYQQALGQGPEFLTYFQNEAQLDKSGLPSDRFFAERPEGSVSTLKIQRTQQEDSAVYLCASSGISLRPQGDEAFFGQGTRLTVV.

This clone was seen a single time. This chain uses TRBV28 with TRBJ1-2; no clear D gene. V was cut by 6 bases and J by 2 bases, with 13 bases left in between. The CDR3 spans 14 residues. CDR1 is MDHEN, CDR2 SYDVKM, per germline. The DNA for the CDR3 is TGTGCCAGCAGCGGCTCGACCGGGAACTATGGCTACACCTTC. As protein: CASSGSTGNYGYTF.

The rearrangement links TRBV7-2 to TRBJ2-7; D possibly corresponds to TRBD1 (5 bases). Germline loops: CDR1 SGHTA, CDR2 FQGNSA. V was clipped by 3 bases and J by 0 bases, with 9 bases between them. This CDR3 has 14 amino acids. CDR3 in DNA: TGTGCCAGCAGCTTTCCAGGGCCCTCCTACGAGCAGTACTTC. As protein: CASSFPGPSYEQYF.

The CDR3 DNA reads TGTGCCAGCAGCTTGGACCCGGGACAGGACTACGAGCAGTACTTC. This sequence encodes CASSLDPGQDYEQYF. This chain connects TRBV5-5 to TRBJ2-7; the match to TRBD1 covers 8 bases. CDR3 length equals 15 residues. Losses at the gene ends were 0 bases for V and 3 bases for J; bases not matched to a gene: 5. Germline V CDR1 and CDR2: SGHKS, YYEKEE (reference sequence).

This rearrangement joins TRBV6-7 to TRBJ2-7; TRBD2 matches at 12 bases. TRBV6-7 is an ORF; its function is uncertain. Losses at the gene ends were 0 bases for V and 0 bases for J; bases not matched to a gene: 3. The CDR3 has 17 residues. CDR3 loop: CASSYSTTSGSSYEQYF. The CDR3 region has the DNA TGTGCCAGCAGTTACTCGACGACTAGCGGGAGCTCCTACGAGCAGTACTTC.

For this clone: Other DNA sequences in the sample encode the same CDR3. The chain employs TRBV30 and TRBJ1-1; no clear D gene. Germline V gives CDR1 GTSNPN, CDR2 SVGIG (reference sequence). The CDR3 sequence is 13 residues long. The V end lost 2 bases, the J end lost 1 base, and 8 bases lay between the germline ends. CDR3 loop: CAWSFRQNTEAFF. The CDR3 DNA reads TGTGCCTGGAGTTTTAGACAGAACACTGAAGCTTTCTTT.

This clone was found a few times. The chain recombines TRBV7-2 with TRBJ1-5, with D maybe TRBD1 (5 bases). The V end was cut by 6 bases, the J end by 6 bases, with 12 bases between. CDR1 and CDR2 from the germline V gene are SGHTA and FQGNSA. The CDR3 extends over 13 amino acids. The CDR3 sequence is CASSQTGPQPQHF. The CDR3, as DNA: TGTGCCAGCAGTCAGACGGGGCCTCAGCCCCAGCATTTT.

Concerning this clone: The same CDR3 is also encoded by other DNA sequences in this sample. The CDR3 protein is CASSLVPGTDTQYF. For the CDR3, the DNA is TGCGCCAGCAGCTTGGTTCCGGGCACAGATACGCAGTATTTT. The rearrangement uses TRBV5-1 and TRBJ2-3; D not certain. This CDR3 is built from 14 residues. With 0 bases removed from V and 1 base from J, the gap between germline ends came to 6 bases. CDR1 and CDR2 from the germline V gene are SGHRS and YFSETQ.

This chain uses TRBV27 with TRBJ2-5; no definite D call. Germline lookup yields CDR1 MNHEY and CDR2 SMNVEV (reference sequence). With 7 bases removed from V and 2 bases from J, the gap between germline ends came to 5 bases. This CDR3 is 11 amino acids long. CDR3 region: CASKAQETQYF. The CDR3 region has the DNA TGTGCCAGCAAGGCGCAAGAGACCCAGTACTTC.

The rearrangement joins TRBV4-1 to TRBJ2-3; 9 bases are shared with TRBD2. V was pared by 4 bases and J by 3 bases, with 5 bases of the junction left unmatched. Germline CDR1 and CDR2: MGHRA and YSYEKL. The CDR3 is 15 amino acids. The CDR3 reads CASSLAGGYTDTQYF. CDR3 nucleotides: TGCGCCAGCAGCCTTGCGGGGGGGTATACAGATACGCAGTATTTT.

The chain employs TRBV15 and TRBJ2-3, with D perhaps given as TRBD1 or TRBD2 (6 bases each). The CDR3 runs 18 residues. Germline V gene sequence: CDR1 LNHNV, CDR2 YYDKDF (reference sequence). With 2 bases removed from V and 2 bases from J, the gap between germline ends came to 20 bases. The CDR3 region has the DNA TGTGCCACCAGCAGACCATCCAACCGGGGGCAATTCACAGATACGCAGTATTTT. As protein: CATSRPSNRGQFTDTQYF.

This clone has only one observation. The CDR3 sequence is CASTLGSPSSYNEQFF. The CDR3 DNA reads TGTGCCAGTACCCTAGGGAGCCCGAGCTCCTACAATGAGCAGTTCTTC. This sequence joins TRBV19 and TRBJ2-1; tentative D call: TRBD2 (5 bases). V was cut by 7 bases and J by 0 bases, with 16 bases left in between. The length of the CDR3 is 16 residues. Germline CDR1 reads LNHDA; CDR2 reads SQIVND (reference sequence).

This chain joins TRBV5-6 and TRBJ2-1; a weak D match, TRBD2 (5 bases). Germline loops: CDR1 SGHDT, CDR2 YYEEEE. V shed 5 bases and J shed 7 bases, with 13 bases lying between them. The CDR3 is made up of 13 amino acids. DNA of the CDR3: TGTGCCAGCAGTGCCGGGGTTAAAAATGAGCAGTTCTTC. Amino acid sequence: CASSAGVKNEQFF.

This clone was detected only once. J is TRBJ2-3 and V is TRBV10-1; 7 bases line up with TRBD2. Trimming took 6 bases from V and 2 from J; bases not matched to a gene: 5. Germline assignment: CDR1 WNHNN and CDR2 SYGVQD (reference sequence). This CDR3 comprises 14 residues. CDR3: CASSGRPSTDTQYF. CDR3 DNA: TGCGCCAGCAGCGGGAGGCCTTCCACAGATACGCAGTATTTT.

This clone was observed once. The sample holds other DNA sequences that translate to the same CDR3. V and J are TRBV5-1 and TRBJ2-2; D is undetermined. The CDR3 sequence is 14 residues long. Germline-derived CDR1 and CDR2 are SGHRS and YFSETQ. With 0 bases removed from V and 1 base from J, the gap between germline ends came to 4 bases. CDR3 DNA sequence: TGCGCCAGCAGCTTGGGCGAGAACACCGGGGAGCTGTTTTTT. Translated, it gives CASSLGENTGELFF.

This chain links TRBV28 with TRBJ2-3; the match to TRBD2 covers 7 bases. V was pared by 7 bases and J by 4 bases, with 2 bases of the junction left unmatched. CDR3 size: 12 residues. Germline CDR1 MDHEN, CDR2 SYDVKM. This CDR3 reads CASTTSPDTQYF. The CDR3, as DNA: TGTGCCAGCACGACTAGCCCAGATACGCAGTATTTT.

V is TRBV28 and J is TRBJ1-4, with D tentatively TRBD1 (5 bases). The CDR3 length is 16 residues. Germline loops: CDR1 MDHEN, CDR2 SYDVKM. With 5 bases removed from V and 8 bases from J, the gap between germline ends came to 21 bases. DNA for the CDR3: TGTGCCAGCAGTCAAAGAGAGTTCGGGGGTTGGGAAAAACTGTTTTTT. Encoded protein: CASSQREFGGWEKLFF.